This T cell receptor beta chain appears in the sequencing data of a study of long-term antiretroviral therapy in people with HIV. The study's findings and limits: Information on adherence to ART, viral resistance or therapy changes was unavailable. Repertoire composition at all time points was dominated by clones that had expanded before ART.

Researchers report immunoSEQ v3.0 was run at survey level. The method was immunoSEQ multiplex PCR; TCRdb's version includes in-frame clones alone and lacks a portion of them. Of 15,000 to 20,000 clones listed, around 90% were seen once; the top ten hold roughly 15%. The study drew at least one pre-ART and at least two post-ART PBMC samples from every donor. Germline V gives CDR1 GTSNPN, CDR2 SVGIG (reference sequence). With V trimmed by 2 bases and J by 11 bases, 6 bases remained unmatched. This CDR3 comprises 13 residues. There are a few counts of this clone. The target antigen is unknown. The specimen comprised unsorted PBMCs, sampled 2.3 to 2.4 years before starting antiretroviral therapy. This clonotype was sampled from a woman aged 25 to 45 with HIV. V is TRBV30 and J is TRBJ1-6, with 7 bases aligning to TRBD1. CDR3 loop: CAWSSRQGTPLHF. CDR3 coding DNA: TGTGCCTGGAGTTCTCGACAGGGTACACCCCTCCACTTT.